A selection of T cell receptor beta chains follows, all from one sample in a study of long-term antiretroviral therapy in people with HIV. Using immunoSEQ multiplex PCR, the repertoire was profiled, and TCRdb retains in-frame clones only, with some absent. This sample has fewer than 30,000 clones, with approximately 80% found just once. This specimen was unsorted PBMCs, taken 3 years after starting antiretroviral therapy. These receptors came from a man aged 35 to 55 with HIV. The CDR3 runs from the conserved cysteine through the conserved F or W. The order of the fields is D gene, J gene, V gene, clone size, CDR3 DNA, CDR3 protein. D genes are given only for firm matches. A row's size may be missing; if present it is once, few, many or a size class.

TRBD1 | TRBJ1-5 | TRBV11-2 | NA | TGTGCCAGCAGCTCCCAGGGGGGCGGCAATCAGCCCCAGCATTTT | CASSSQGGGNQPQHF
NA | TRBJ2-7 | TRBV10-1 | NA | TGCGCCAGCAGTGCTGGCTTCTCCTACGAGCAGTACTTC | CASSAGFSYEQYF
NA | TRBJ2-7 | TRBV15 | few | TGTGCCACCAGCAGAGATCCGGTGGGGTCCGAGCAGTACTTC | CATSRDPVGSEQYF
TRBD1 | TRBJ1-4 | TRBV5-1 | once | TGCGCCAGCAGCAAACGACAGGGAACAAATGAAAAACTGTTTTTT | CASSKRQGTNEKLFF
NA | TRBJ2-5 | TRBV19 | NA | TGTGCCACCGCCCCAACGGGAGAGACCCAGTACTTC | CATAPTGETQYF
TRBD1 | TRBJ1-1 | TRBV7-2 | NA | TGTGCCAGCAGCTTAGCGGTCTGGGCAGGGGGTTACACTGAAGCTTTCTTT | CASSLAVWAGGYTEAFF
NA | TRBJ2-1 | TRBV9 | NA | TGTGCCAGCAGCGTAGAAGGGGCCCCCTACAATGAGCAGTTCTTC | CASSVEGAPYNEQFF
TRBD1 | TRBJ2-7 | TRBV9 | NA | TGTGCCAGCAGCGATGGGACAGGGACCGAGCAGTACTTC | CASSDGTGTEQYF
NA | TRBJ2-7 | TRBV29-1 | once | TGCAGCGTGACAGTGAGTTTCGGGGAGCAGTACTTC | CSVTVSFGEQYF
NA | TRBJ2-7 | TRBV4-1 | NA | TGCGCCAGCAGCCAAGATTATGAGAGAGCCCACTTCTATGAGCAGTACTTC | CASSQDYERAHFYEQYF
TRBD2 | TRBJ2-1 | TRBV27 | NA | TGTGCCAGCCAATATAGCGGGAGAAGGGTCAATGAGCAGTTCTTC | CASQYSGRRVNEQFF
NA | TRBJ2-7 | TRBV28 | NA | TGTGCCAGCAGTAATGGGGGGCACTACGAGCAGTACTTC | CASSNGGHYEQYF
NA | TRBJ1-1 | TRBV6-5 | NA | TGTGCCAGCCACATCGGGGGGTTGAACACTGAAGCTTTCTTT | CASHIGGLNTEAFF
NA | TRBJ2-3 | TRBV5-4 | NA | TGTGCCAGCAGCTTGGCCGGTTGGGGTTCTAGCTCCACAGATACGCAGTATTTT | CASSLAGWGSSSTDTQYF
TRBD1 | TRBJ1-2 | TRBV2 | once | TGTGCCAGCAGTGAACCCCGACAGGGAAACGGCTACACCTTC | CASSEPRQGNGYTF
NA | TRBJ2-3 | TRBV28 | NA | TGTGCCAGCAGACCACCCGGGGCAGATACGCAGTATTTT | CASRPPGADTQYF
TRBD2 | TRBJ2-3 | TRBV9 | NA | TGTGCCAGCAGCGTAGATGGCGGGGGAAGCACAGATACGCAGTATTTT | CASSVDGGGSTDTQYF
NA | TRBJ1-6 | TRBV5-6 | once | TGTGCCAGCAGCTCGGGACGTTATAATTCACCCCTCCACTTT | CASSSGRYNSPLHF
TRBD2 | TRBJ2-1 | TRBV5-1 | NA | TGCGCCAGCAGCAGCGGGGGGGCTTGGTACAATGAGCAGTTCTTC | CASSSGGAWYNEQFF
TRBD2 | TRBJ2-7 | TRBV7-2 | NA | TGTGCCAGCAGCTCAAGGGCCGGGGGGACCTACGAGCAGTACTTC | CASSSRAGGTYEQYF
TRBD2 | TRBJ2-7 | TRBV9 | NA | TGTGCCAGCAGCGCCCGCAGCGGGAGCTCCTACGAGCAGTACTTC | CASSARSGSSYEQYF
TRBD1 | TRBJ1-2 | TRBV4-3 | NA | TGCGCCAGCAGCCCCTTTACAGGGGGCGACTATGGCTACACCTTC | CASSPFTGGDYGYTF
NA | TRBJ1-3 | TRBV19 | NA | TGTGCCAGTAGAAGGAAAGAGAACTCTGGAAACACCATATATTTT | CASRRKENSGNTIYF
TRBD1 | TRBJ2-5 | TRBV6-6 | NA | TGTGCCAGCAGTTCCTCCGGTCAAGGGGGCGCCGAGACCCAGTACTTC | CASSSSGQGGAETQYF
NA | TRBJ1-1 | TRBV29-1 | NA | TGCAGCGTAGAAAGCGAACTGAACACTGAAGCTTTCTTT | CSVESELNTEAFF
NA | TRBJ1-1 | TRBV6-4 | NA | TGTGCCAGCAGTGAGAGTTGGAACACTGAAGCTTTCTTT | CASSESWNTEAFF
NA | TRBJ1-5 | TRBV27 | NA | TGTGCCAGCAGTTTTGGGTGGAATCAGCCCCAGCATTTT | CASSFGWNQPQHF
NA | TRBJ2-7 | TRBV7-9 | few | TGTGCCAGCAGCTTATTGGACACCGGCGAGCAGTACTTC | CASSLLDTGEQYF
NA | TRBJ1-4 | TRBV6-6 | NA | TGTGCCAGCAGTTACGTTACACTTAATGAAAAACTGTTTTTT | CASSYVTLNEKLFF
NA | TRBJ2-4 | TRBV5-1 | NA | TGCGCCAGCAGCATCTCCGGGACTGAGAACATTCAGTACTTC | CASSISGTENIQYF
NA | TRBJ1-2 | TRBV28 | once | TGTGCCAGCAGTGGGGGGCTTCAAATCTATGGCTACACCTTC | CASSGGLQIYGYTF
NA | TRBJ1-5 | TRBV7-9 | NA | TGTGCCAGCAGCTCGGACAGTTCCAATCAGCCCCAGCATTTT | CASSSDSSNQPQHF
NA | TRBJ2-7 | TRBV9 | NA | TGTGCCAGCAGCGTAGAGGCCTCCGGACTCAGCTCCTACGAGCAGTACTTC | CASSVEASGLSSYEQYF
TRBD2 | TRBJ2-5 | TRBV5-1 | NA | TGCGCCAGCAGCACTCCTCAGGCCGGACTAGAGCATGAGACCCAGTACTTC | CASSTPQAGLEHETQYF
TRBD2 | TRBJ2-1 | TRBV5-4 | once | TGTGCCAGCACCCACGGCGCGGGAGACACCTACAATGAGCAGTTCTTC | CASTHGAGDTYNEQFF